This TCR beta chain was found in a study of blood T cell repertoires in COVID-19. Study overall: Italy, Spain and the United States were the sources of the convalescent and acute COVID-19 samples.

Sequencing used immunoSEQ multiplex PCR; TCRdb keeps in-frame clones, though not all of them. The repertoire holds 17,000 or so clones, roughly three quarters seen once, with under 25% in the top ten. This clone was found once. Germline-derived CDR1 and CDR2 are SGHKS and YYEKEE (reference sequence). Trimming pared 6 bases from V and 2 bases from J, leaving 15 bases between. The CDR3 consists of 14 residues. This TCR was recovered from a man in his sixties with active or convalescent COVID-19. This chain links TRBV5-5 with TRBJ2-7, with D perhaps matching TRBD1 (6 bases). Material for sequencing was peripheral blood. The CDR3 loop reads CASTLEGDTYEQYF. The CDR3 DNA is TGTGCCAGCACCCTCGAGGGGGATACCTACGAGCAGTACTTC.